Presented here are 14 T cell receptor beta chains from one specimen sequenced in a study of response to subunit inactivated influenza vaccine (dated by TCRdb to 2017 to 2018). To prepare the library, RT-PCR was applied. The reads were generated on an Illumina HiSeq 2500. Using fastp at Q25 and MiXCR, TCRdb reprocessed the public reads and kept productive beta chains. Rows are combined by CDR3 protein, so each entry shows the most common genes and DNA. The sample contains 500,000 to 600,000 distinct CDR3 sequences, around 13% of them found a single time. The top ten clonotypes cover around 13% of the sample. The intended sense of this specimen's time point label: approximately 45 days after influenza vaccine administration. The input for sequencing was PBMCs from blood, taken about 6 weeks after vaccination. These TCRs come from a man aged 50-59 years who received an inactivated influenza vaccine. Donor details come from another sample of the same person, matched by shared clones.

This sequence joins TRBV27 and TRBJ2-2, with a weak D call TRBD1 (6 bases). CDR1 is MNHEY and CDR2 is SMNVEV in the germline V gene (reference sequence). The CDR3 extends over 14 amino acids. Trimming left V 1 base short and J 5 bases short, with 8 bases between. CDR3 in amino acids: CASSLWGPTGELFF. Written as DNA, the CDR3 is TGTGCCAGCAGTTTATGGGGGCCGACCGGGGAGCTGTTTTTT.

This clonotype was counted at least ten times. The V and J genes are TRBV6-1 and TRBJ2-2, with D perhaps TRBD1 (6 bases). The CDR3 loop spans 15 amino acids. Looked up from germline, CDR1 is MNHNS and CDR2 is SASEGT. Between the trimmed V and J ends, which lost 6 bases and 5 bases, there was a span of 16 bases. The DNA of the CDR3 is TGTGCCAGCAGCAGTCCGGGACAACCTACCGGGGAGCTGTTTTTT. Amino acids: CASSSPGQPTGELFF.

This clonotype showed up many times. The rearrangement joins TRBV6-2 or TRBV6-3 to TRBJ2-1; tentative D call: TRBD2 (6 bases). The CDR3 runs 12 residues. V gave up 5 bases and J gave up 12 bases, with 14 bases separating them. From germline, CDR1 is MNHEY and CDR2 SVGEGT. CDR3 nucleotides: TGTGCCAGCAGTCAGACTAGTTTTCGGCAGTTCTTC. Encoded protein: CASSQTSFRQFF.

CDR3 bases: TGTGCCAGCAGCCCCGGACAGGGGGCGGCCGGGGAGCTGTTTTTT. Amino acids: CASSPGQGAAGELFF. This sequence joins TRBV5-4 and TRBJ2-2; 11 bases are a match to TRBD1. CDR3 size: 15 residues. Germline values: CDR1 SGHNT, CDR2 YYREEE (reference sequence). V lost 4 bases and J lost 6; bases outside the gene matches: 5.

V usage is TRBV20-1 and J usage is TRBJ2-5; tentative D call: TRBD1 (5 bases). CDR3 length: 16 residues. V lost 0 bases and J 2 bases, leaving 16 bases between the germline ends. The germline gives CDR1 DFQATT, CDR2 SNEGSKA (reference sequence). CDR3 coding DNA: TGCAGTGCTAGAGATCTTAGGTTGGGGCTTCAAGAGACCCAGTACTTC. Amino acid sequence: CSARDLRLGLQETQYF.

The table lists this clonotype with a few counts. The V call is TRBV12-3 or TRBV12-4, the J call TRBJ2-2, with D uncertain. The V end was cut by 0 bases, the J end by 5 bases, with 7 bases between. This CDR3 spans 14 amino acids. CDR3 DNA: TGTGCCAGCAGTTTAGCGCTAGGGACCGGGGAGCTGTTTTTT. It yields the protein CASSLALGTGELFF.

In nucleotides, the CDR3 is TGCGCCAGCAGCTTGGAGGGCAGGGTAAAGACCCAGTACTTC. Its protein is CASSLEGRVKTQYF. J is TRBJ2-5 and V is TRBV5-1; TRBD1 is a possible D gene (5 bases). Trimming took 0 bases from V and 6 from J, leaving 12 bases between them. The CDR3 has 14 residues. Germline V gene sequence: CDR1 SGHRS, CDR2 YFSETQ.

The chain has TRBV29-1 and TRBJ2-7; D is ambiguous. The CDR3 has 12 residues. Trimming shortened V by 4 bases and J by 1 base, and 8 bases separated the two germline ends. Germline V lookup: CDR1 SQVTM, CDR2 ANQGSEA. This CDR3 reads CSVVVRSYEQYF. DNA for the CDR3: TGCAGCGTTGTTGTTCGATCCTACGAGCAGTACTTC.

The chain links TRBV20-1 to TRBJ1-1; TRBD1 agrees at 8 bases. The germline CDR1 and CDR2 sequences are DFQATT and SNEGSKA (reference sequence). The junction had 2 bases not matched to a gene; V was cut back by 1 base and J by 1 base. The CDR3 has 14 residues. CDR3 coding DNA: TGCAGTGCTAGAGGTCAGGGGGCGAACACTGAAGCTTTCTTT. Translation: CSARGQGANTEAFF.

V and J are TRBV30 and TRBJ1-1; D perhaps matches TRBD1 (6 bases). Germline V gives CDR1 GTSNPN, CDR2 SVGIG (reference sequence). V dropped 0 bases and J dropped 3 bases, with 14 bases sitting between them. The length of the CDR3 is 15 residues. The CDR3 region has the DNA TGTGCCTGGAGTGTAACTGGCAGGGGATACACTGAAGCTTTCTTT. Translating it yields CAWSVTGRGYTEAFF.

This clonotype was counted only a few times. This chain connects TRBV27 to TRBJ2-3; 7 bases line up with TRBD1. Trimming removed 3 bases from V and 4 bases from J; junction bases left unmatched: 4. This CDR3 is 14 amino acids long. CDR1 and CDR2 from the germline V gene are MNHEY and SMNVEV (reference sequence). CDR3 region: CASSLTGNADTQYF. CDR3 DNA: TGTGCCAGCAGTTTGACAGGGAACGCAGATACGCAGTATTTT.

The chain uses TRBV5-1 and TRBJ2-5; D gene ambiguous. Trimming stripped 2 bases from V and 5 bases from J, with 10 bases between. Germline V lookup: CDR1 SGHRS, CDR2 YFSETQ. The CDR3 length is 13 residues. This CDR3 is CASSFTAPETQYF. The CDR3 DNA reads TGCGCCAGCAGCTTCACAGCACCGGAGACCCAGTACTTC.

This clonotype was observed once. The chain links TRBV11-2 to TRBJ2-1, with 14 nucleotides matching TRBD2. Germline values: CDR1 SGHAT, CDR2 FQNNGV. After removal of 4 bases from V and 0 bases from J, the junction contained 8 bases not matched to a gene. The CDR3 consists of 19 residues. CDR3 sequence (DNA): TGTGCCAGCAGCTCCGAACGAGGGACTAGCGGGAGCTCCTACAATGAGCAGTTCTTC. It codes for CASSSERGTSGSSYNEQFF.

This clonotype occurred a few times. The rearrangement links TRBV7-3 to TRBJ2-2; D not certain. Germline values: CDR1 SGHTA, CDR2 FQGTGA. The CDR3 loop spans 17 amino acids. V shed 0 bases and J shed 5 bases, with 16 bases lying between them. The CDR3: CASSLTLETQLTGELFF. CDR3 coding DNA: TGTGCCAGCAGCTTAACTCTCGAGACGCAGCTTACCGGGGAGCTGTTTTTT.